Given below is one T cell receptor beta chain in context. The target antigen is unknown. Measured with immunoSEQ multiplex PCR; TCRdb has only the in-frame clones, and not every one. Counted here are approximately 3,100 clones, around 26% occurring once; the ten biggest clones make up 12%. This sample was included in a study of T cells in localized non-small cell lung cancer. Study conclusions and caveats: The study detected a median approximately 50 of the top 100 tumor clones in adjacent lung. Highest T cell clonality was seen in uninvolved adjacent lung, surpassing that measured in tumor.

The junction had 6 bases not matched to a gene; V was cut back by 2 bases and J by 2 bases. Germline V lookup: CDR1 MGHDK, CDR2 SYGVNS. The length of the CDR3 is 16 residues. The chain links TRBV25-1 to TRBJ1-2; TRBD1 matches 9 bases. The sequences come from lung tumor tissue, collected before any cancer treatment. This TCR was recovered from a man aged 35 to 69 with stage I squamous cell lung carcinoma. The CDR3 here is CASSEEGDRANYGYTF. CDR3 nucleotides: TGTGCCAGCAGTGAAGAGGGGGACAGGGCGAACTATGGCTACACCTTC.